This T cell receptor (beta chain) was obtained from a study of blood T cell repertoires in COVID-19. Study as a whole: The origin of the acute and convalescent COVID-19 samples was the United States, Italy and Spain. The analysed material was cDNA or gDNA that came from T cells, B-cell-depleted T cells, or PBMCs.

Per the authors' pipeline: Amplification of reference gene primers provided the estimated nucleated cell counts. Profiling relied on immunoSEQ multiplex PCR, and the TCRdb table lists in-frame clones only, not all of them. That table is the source of V, J and clone size, and D and trimming were worked out from the DNA. The sample holds just over 250,000 clones, about 91% seen once. Germline CDR1 and CDR2: MDHEN and SYDVKM. This CDR3 is 13 amino acids long. Trimming removed 5 bases from V and 0 bases from J, with 7 bases in between. Followed longitudinally, the Seattle patients had been enrolled during active infection.

The material sequenced was peripheral blood. The TCR sequence derives from a person between 18 and 30 years old with COVID-19, enrolled during active disease. This chain links TRBV28 with TRBJ1-1; D possibly corresponds to TRBD1 (5 bases). In DNA, the CDR3 is TGTGCCAGCAGTAGACAGATGAACACTGAAGCTTTCTTT. This sequence encodes CASSRQMNTEAFF.